This record covers a single TCR beta chain. Its antigen remains unknown. The data are from a study of cytomegalovirus exposure and HLA in healthy donors. Study-wide findings and caveats: According to a later analysis, most TCR beta chains associated with CMV appeared HLA-restricted.

Germline V gene lookup returns CDR1 MGHRA and CDR2 YSYEKL. The ends were cut back, 4 bases at V and 1 base at J, with 17 bases in the middle. The CDR3 extends over 17 amino acids. PCR amplification relied on 60 Vbeta primers (plus 13 Jbeta primers). The repertoire was sequenced with immunoSEQ multiplex PCR; TCRdb's copy has only in-frame clones and lacks some. The sample contains tens of thousands of clones, over 70% of which appear only once. Sequenced material: PBMCs. This clonotype originated in a woman between 45 and 65 years old in good health and CMV-seropositive. This chain links TRBV4-1 with TRBJ1-5, with a weak D call TRBD1 (5 bases). The CDR3 sequence is CASSRRGGGWSNQPQHF. The CDR3 DNA reads TGCGCCAGCAGCCGTCGCGGGGGGGGGTGGAGCAATCAGCCCCAGCATTTT.